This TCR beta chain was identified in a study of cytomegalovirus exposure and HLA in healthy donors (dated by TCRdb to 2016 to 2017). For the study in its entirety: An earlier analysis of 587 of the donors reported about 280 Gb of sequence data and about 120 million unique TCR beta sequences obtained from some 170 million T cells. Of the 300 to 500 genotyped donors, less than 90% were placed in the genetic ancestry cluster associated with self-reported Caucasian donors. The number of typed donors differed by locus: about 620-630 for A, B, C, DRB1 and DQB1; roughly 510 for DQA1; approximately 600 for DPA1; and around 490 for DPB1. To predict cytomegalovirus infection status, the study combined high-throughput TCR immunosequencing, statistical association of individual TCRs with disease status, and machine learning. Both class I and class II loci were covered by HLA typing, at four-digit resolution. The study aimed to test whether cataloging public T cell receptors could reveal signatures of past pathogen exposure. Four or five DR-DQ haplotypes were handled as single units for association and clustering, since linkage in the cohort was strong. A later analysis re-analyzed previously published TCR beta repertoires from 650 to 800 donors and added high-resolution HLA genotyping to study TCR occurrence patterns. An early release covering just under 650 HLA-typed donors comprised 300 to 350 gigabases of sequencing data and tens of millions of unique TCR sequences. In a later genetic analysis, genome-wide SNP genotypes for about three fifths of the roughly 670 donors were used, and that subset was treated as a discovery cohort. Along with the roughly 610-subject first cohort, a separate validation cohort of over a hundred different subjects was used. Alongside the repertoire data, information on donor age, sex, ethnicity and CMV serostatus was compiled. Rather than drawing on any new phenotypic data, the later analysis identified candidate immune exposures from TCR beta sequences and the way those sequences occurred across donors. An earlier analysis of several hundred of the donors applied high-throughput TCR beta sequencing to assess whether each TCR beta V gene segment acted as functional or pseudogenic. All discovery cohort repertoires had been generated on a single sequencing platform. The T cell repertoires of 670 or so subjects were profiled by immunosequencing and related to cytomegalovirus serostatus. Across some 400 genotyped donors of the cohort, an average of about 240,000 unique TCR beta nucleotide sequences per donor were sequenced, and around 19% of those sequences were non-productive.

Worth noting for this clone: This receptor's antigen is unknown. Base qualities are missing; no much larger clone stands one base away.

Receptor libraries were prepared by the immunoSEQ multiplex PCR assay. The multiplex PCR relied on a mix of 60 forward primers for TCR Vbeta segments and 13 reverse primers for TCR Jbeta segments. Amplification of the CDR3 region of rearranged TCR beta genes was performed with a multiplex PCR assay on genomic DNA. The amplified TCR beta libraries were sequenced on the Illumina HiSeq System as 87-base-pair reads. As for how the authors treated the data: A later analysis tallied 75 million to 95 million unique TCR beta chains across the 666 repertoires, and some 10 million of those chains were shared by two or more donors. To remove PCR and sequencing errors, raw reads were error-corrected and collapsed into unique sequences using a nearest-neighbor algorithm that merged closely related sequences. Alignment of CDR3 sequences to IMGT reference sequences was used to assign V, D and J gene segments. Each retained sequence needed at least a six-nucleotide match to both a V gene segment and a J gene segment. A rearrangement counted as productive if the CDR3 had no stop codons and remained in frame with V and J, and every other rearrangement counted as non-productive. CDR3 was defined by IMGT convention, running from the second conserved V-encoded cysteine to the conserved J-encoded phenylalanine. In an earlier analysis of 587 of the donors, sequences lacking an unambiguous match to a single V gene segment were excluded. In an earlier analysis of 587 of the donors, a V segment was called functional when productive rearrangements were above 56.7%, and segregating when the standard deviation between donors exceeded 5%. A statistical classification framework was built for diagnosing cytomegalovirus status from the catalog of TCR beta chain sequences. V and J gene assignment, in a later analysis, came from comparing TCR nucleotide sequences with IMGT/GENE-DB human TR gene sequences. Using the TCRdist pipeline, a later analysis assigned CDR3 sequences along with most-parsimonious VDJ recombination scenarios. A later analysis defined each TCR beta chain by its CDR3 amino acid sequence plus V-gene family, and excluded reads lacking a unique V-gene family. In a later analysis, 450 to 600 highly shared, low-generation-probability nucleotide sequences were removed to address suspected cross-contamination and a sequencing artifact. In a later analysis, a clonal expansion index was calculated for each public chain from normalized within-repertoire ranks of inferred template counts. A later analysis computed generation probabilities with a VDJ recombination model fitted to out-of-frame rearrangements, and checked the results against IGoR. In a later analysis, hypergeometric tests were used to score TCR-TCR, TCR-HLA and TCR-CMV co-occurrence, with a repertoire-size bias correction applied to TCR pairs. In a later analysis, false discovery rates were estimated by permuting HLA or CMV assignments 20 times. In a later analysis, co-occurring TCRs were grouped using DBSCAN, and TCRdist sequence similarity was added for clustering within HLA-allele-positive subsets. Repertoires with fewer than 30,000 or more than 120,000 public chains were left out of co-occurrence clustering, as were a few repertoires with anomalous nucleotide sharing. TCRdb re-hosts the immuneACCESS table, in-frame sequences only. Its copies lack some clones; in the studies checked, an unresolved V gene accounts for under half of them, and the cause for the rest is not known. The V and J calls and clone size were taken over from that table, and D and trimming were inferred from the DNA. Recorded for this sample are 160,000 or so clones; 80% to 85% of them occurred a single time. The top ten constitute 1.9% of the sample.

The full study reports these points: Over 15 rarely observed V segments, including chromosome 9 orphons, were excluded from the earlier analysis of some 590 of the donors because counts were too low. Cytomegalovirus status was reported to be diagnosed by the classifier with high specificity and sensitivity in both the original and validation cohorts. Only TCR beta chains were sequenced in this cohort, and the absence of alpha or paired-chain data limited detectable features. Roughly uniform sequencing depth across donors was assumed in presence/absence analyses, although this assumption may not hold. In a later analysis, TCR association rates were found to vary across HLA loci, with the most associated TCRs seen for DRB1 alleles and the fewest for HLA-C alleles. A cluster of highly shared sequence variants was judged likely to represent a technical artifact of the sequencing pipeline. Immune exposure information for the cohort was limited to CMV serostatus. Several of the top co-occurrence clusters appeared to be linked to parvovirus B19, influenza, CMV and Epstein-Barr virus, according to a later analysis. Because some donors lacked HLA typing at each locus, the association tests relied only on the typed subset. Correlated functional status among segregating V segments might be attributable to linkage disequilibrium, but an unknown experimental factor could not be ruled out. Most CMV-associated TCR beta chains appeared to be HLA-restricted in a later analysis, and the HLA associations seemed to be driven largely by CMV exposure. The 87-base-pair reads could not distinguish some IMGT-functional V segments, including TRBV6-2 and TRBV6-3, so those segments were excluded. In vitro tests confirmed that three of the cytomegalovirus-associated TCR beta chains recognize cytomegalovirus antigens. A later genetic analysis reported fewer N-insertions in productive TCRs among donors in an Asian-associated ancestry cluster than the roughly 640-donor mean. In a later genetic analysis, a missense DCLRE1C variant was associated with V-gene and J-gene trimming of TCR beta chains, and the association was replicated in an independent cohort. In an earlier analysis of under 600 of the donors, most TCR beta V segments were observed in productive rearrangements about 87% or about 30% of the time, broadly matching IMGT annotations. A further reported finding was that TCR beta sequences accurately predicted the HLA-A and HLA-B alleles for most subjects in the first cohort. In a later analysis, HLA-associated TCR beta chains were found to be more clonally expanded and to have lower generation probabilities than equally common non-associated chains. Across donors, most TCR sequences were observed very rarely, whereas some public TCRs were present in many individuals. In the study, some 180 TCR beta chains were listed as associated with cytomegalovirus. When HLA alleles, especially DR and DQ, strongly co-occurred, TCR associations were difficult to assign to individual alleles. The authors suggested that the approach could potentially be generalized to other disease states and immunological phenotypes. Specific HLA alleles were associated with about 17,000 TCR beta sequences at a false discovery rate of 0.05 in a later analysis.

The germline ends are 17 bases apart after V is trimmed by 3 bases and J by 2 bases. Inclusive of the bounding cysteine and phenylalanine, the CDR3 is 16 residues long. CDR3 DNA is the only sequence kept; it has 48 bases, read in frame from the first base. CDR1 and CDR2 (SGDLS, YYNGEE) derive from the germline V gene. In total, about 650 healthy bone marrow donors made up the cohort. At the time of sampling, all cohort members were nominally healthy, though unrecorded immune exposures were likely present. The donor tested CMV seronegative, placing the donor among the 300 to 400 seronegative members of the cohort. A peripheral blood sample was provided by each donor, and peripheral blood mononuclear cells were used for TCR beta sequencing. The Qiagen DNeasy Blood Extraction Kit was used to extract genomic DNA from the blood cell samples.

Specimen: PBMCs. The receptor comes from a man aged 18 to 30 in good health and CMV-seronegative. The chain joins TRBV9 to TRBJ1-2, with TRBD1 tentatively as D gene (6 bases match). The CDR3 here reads CASSEGTTVSNYGYTF. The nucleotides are TGTGCCAGCAGCGAGGGGACAACCGTGTCCAACTATGGCTACACCTTC.